This T cell receptor (beta chain) was recorded in a study of beta chain features in type 1 diabetes. The study's findings and limits: Junctions at VDJ sites from type 1 diabetes patients had fewer insertions and more deletions. Researchers cautioned that cDNA sequencing could over-represent cells with high TCR expression.

By way of CD45RO/CCR7/CD25/CD127/CD95/CD27, the CD4+ regulatory, stem cell-like memory, central memory and naive cells were sorted. Purity above 95% was achieved in all sorted populations. To note about this clone: Its antigen remains unidentified.

Germline CDR1 is MDHEN and CDR2 is SYDVKM. The CDR3 has 14 residues. V was cut by 6 bases and J by 1 base, with 13 bases left in between. Expressed TCRB transcripts got sequenced, as all isolated RNA was reverse transcribed. Profiled with immunoSEQ multiplex PCR; TCRdb holds only in-frame clones, not every one. The sample contains fewer than 900,000 clones, around a sixth of which appear only once. The clonotype was recovered from a woman aged 18-29 years in good health. The material sequenced was naive CD4+ T cells from blood. V usage is TRBV28 and J usage is TRBJ2-7; D not resolved. As DNA, the CDR3 is TGTGCCAGCAGCCACACGGATGTATCCTACGAGCAGTACTTC. Its translation is CASSHTDVSYEQYF.